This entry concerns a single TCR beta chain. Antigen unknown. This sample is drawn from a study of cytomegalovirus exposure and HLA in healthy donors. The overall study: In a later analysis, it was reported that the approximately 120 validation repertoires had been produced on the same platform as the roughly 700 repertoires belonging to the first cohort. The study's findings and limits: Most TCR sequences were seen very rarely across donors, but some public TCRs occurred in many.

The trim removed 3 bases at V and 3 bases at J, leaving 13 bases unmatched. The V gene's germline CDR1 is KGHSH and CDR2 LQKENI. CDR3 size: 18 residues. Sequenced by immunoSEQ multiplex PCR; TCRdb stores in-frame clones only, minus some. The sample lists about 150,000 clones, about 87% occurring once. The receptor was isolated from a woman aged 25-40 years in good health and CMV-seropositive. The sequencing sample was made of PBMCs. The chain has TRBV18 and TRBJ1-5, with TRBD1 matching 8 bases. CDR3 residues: CASSPDRALKEINQPQHF. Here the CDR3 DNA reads TGTGCCAGCTCACCGGACAGGGCCCTTAAAGAGATCAATCAGCCCCAGCATTTT.